The rows below give T cell receptor beta chains drawn from one sample of a study of immune characterization of retroperitoneal liposarcoma. TCRdb called the PCR reads again in MiXCR, with one record for every CDR3 protein. The repertoire holds a few thousand distinct CDR3 sequences, under 55% seen once, with roughly half in the top ten. Input material: tumor tissue. The receptors here all came from a male donor with retroperitoneal liposarcoma. The CDR3 runs from the conserved cysteine through the conserved F or W. The order of the fields is V gene, J gene, CDR3 protein.

V: TRBV7-2; J: TRBJ2-5; CDR3: CASSSYNEQYF
V: TRBV6-1; J: TRBJ2-2; CDR3: CASSEQGSGELFF
V: TRBV7-6; J: TRBJ2-3; CDR3: CASSLDGSTGGDTQYF
V: TRBV27; J: NA; CDR3: CASRGTGSYEQYF
V: TRBV10-1; J: TRBJ2-5; CDR3: CASSESQRASGRFNEQYF
V: TRBV6-1; J: TRBJ1-5; CDR3: CASKGTRAEQPQHF
V: TRBV6-1; J: TRBJ2-3; CDR3: CASSEGVSGSTDTQYF
V: TRBV30; J: NA; CDR3: CAWSVPASGRGEQFF
V: TRBV6-1; J: TRBJ2-5; CDR3: CASSPQHGTDQETQYF
V: TRBV7-2; J: TRBJ2-5; CDR3: CASSSTGTSGKETQYF
V: TRBV7-8; J: TRBJ2-1; CDR3: CASSPQPGQGKETQFF
V: TRBV6-8; J: TRBJ2-5; CDR3: CACLAGGYNEQYF
V: TRBV7-2; J: TRBJ1-3; CDR3: CASSFGFSGNTIYF
V: TRBV6-1; J: TRBJ2-2; CDR3: CASTGTSGRGGNTGELFF
V: TRBV6-5; J: TRBJ2-1; CDR3: CASSYSGDNEQFF
V: TRBV6-1; J: NA; CDR3: CASRPPGQGLETQYF
V: TRBV12-3/TRBV12-4; J: TRBJ2-3; CDR3: CASSLRDTQYF
V: TRBV7-2; J: TRBJ2-5; CDR3: CASSAHRGRDNEQYF
V: TRBV12-3/TRBV12-4; J: TRBJ2-3; CDR3: CASSSGRLTDTQYF
V: TRBV6-8; J: TRBJ2-3; CDR3: CASWAGRWATDTQYF
V: TRBV7-3; J: TRBJ2-3; CDR3: CASSLNPGQGTQYF
V: TRBV6-1; J: TRBJ2-5; CDR3: CATHRGSHNEQYF
V: TRBV6-1; J: NA; CDR3: CASSRLRGTVLSNQPQHF
V: TRBV27; J: TRBJ2-1; CDR3: CASSSRGRTSYNEQFF
V: TRBV11-1; J: TRBJ2-7; CDR3: CASSTRDRGNEQYF
V: TRBV6-1; J: TRBJ2-2; CDR3: CASSELVNGLAVGTGELFF
V: TRBV6-1; J: TRBJ1-1; CDR3: CASNYPNTEAFF
V: TRBV7-2; J: TRBJ2-1; CDR3: CASSPSGRLARFEQFF
V: TRBV25-1; J: TRBJ1-4; CDR3: CASRGEINEKLFF
V: TRBV6-1; J: TRBJ2-4; CDR3: CASSTLFGSGSGRDIQYF
V: TRBV12-5; J: TRBJ2-1; CDR3: CASGLVRLEGVEEDNEQFF
V: TRBV6-1; J: TRBJ2-1; CDR3: CASSRSGRANEQFF
V: TRBV23-1; J: TRBJ2-1; CDR3: CASSLYEQFF
V: TRBV12-3/TRBV12-4; J: TRBJ2-5; CDR3: CASSFLSGLAGVGSYNEQYF
V: TRBV7-2; J: TRBJ2-2; CDR3: CASSLRERDRLLSGELFF
V: TRBV6-2/TRBV6-3; J: TRBJ2-5; CDR3: CASSFHTLPGLAGAQETQYF
V: TRBV6-1; J: TRBJ2-1; CDR3: CASSEWASGRGSYNEQFF
V: TRBV6-1; J: TRBJ2-3; CDR3: CASSAFGWTSGRGGDTQYF